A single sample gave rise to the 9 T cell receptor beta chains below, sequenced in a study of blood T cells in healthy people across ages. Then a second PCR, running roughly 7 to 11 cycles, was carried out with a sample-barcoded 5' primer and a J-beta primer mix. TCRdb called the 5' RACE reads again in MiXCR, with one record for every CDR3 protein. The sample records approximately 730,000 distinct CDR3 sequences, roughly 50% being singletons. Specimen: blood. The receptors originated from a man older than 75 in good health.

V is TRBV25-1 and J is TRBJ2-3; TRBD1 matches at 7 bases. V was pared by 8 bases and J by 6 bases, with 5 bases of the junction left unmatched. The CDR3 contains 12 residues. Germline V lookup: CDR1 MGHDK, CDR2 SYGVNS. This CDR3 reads CASGSTGDTQYF. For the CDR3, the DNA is TGTGCCAGCGGATCGACAGGGGATACGCAGTATTTT.

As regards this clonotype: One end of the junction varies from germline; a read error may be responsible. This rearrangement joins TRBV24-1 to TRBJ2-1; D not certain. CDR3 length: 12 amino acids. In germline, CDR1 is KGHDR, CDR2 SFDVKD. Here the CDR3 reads CDTYGSYNEQFF. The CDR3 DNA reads TGTGACACCTATGGCTCCTACAATGAGCAGTTCTTC.

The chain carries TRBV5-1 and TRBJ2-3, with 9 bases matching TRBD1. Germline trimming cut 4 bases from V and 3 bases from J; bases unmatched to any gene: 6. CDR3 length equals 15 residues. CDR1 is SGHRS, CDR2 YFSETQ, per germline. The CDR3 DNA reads TGCGCCAGCAGCCGATCGGGACAGGGAACAGATACGCAGTATTTT. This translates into CASSRSGQGTDTQYF.

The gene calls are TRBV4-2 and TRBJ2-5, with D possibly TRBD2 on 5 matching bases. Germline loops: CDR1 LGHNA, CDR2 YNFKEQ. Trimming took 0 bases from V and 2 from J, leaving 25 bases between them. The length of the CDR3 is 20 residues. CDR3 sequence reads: CASSQDGFSVLEGSQETQYF. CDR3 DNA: TGTGCCAGCAGCCAAGATGGGTTTTCCGTACTAGAGGGCAGTCAAGAGACCCAGTACTTC.

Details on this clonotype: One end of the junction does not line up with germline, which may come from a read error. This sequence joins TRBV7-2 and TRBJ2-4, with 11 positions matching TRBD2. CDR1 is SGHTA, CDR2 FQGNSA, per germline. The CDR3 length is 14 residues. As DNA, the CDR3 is TGTGCCTGCAGCATACTAGGGACTAGCGGAGAGCAGTACTTC. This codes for CACSILGTSGEQYF.

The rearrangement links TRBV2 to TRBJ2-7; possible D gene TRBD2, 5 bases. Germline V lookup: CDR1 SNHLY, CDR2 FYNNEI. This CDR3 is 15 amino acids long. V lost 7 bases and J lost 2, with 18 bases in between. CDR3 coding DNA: TGTGCCAGCATCTCCCTGGAAGGAGGTGCCTACGAGCAGTACTTC. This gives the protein CASISLEGGAYEQYF.

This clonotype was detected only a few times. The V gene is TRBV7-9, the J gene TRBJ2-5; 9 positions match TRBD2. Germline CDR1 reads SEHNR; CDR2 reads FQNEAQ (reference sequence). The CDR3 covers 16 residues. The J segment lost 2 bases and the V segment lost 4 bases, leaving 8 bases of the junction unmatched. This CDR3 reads CASSSRSSGTQETQYF. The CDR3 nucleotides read TGTGCCAGCAGCTCTAGGTCTAGCGGGACTCAAGAGACCCAGTACTTC.

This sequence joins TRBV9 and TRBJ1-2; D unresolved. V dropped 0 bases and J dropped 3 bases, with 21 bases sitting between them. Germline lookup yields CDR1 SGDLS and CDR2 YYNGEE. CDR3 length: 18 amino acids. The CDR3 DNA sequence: TGTGCCAGCAGCGTAGGGGGAGTGACGCTACCTGAGTACTATGGCTACACCTTC. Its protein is CASSVGGVTLPEYYGYTF.

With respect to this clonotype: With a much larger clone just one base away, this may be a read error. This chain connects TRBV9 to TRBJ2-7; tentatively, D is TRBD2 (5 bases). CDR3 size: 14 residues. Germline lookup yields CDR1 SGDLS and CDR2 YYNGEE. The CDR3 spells CASSVGASSYVQYF. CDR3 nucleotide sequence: TGTGCCAGCAGCGTAGGCGCTAGCTCCTACGTGCAGTACTTC.